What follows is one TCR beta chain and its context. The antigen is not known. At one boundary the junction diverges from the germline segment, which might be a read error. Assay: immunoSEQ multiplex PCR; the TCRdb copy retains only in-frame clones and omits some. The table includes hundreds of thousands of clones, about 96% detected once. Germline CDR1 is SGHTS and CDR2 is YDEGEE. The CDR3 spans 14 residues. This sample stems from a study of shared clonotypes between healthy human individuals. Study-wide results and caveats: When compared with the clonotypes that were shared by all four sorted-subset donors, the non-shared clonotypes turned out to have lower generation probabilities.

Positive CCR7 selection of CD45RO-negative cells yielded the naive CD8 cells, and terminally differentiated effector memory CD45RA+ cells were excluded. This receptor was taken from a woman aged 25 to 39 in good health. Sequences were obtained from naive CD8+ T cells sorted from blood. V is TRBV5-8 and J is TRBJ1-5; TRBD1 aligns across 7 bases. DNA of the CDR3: TGTGCCAGCAGCTTGGGACAGGGCAAACAGCCCCAGCATTTT. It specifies CASSLGQGKQPQHF.